A single sample gave rise to the 9 T cell receptor beta chains below, sequenced in a study of shared clonotypes between healthy human individuals. Measured with immunoSEQ multiplex PCR; TCRdb has only the in-frame clones, and not every one. Of about 1.5 million clones listed, nearly 99% are singletons. Sample: naive CD4+ T cells sorted from blood. Subset noted: CD45RA+ positively selected. Receptor source: a man under 40 in good health.

The V call is TRBV27, the J call TRBJ1-5; D unresolved. This CDR3 spans 14 amino acids. Germline loops: CDR1 MNHEY, CDR2 SMNVEV (reference sequence). Trimming shortened V by 1 base and J by 0 bases, and 4 bases separated the two germline ends. The CDR3 bases are TGTGCCAGCAGTTTATACAATAGCAATCAGCCCCAGCATTTT. It specifies CASSLYNSNQPQHF.

The V and J genes are TRBV29-1 and TRBJ2-1; perhaps TRBD1 as D (6 bases). CDR1 SQVTM and CDR2 ANQGSEA come from the germline V gene. V shed 4 bases and J shed 10 bases, with 17 bases lying between them. The CDR3 is 13 amino acids. In DNA, the CDR3 is TGCAGCGTTGGTGGGAACAGGGTGGGAGAGCAGTTCTTC. Protein product: CSVGGNRVGEQFF.

The chain links TRBV7-6 to TRBJ2-3; D not certain. The CDR3 spans 14 residues. V was clipped by 1 base and J by 0 bases, with 5 bases between them. Germline CDR1 is SGHVS and CDR2 is FNYEAQ. The CDR3 region is CASSLVVSTDTQYF. DNA for the CDR3: TGTGCCAGCAGCTTAGTTGTGAGCACAGATACGCAGTATTTT.

The rearrangement uses TRBV5-1 and TRBJ2-5, with D hard to call. The CDR3 consists of 13 residues. V was pared by 7 bases and J by 4 bases, with 14 bases between. From germline, CDR1 is SGHRS and CDR2 YFSETQ. The CDR3 loop is CASHVGSLETQYF. The DNA for the CDR3 is TGCGCCAGCCACGTGGGGTCGTTAGAGACCCAGTACTTC.

The chain employs TRBV4-3 and TRBJ2-2; 7 bases are a match to TRBD1. V shed 1 base and J 2 bases; nucleotides not matched to a gene: 7. The CDR3 length is 17 residues. Germline CDR1 LGHNA, CDR2 YSLEER. The DNA for the CDR3 is TGCGCCAGCAGCCAAGCCTCCACAGGGGTAAACACCGGGGAGCTGTTTTTT. This sequence encodes CASSQASTGVNTGELFF.

The chain is built from TRBV9 and TRBJ2-1, with 15 bases matching TRBD2. This CDR3 is built from 20 residues. CDR1 is SGDLS, CDR2 YYNGEE, per germline. With V trimmed by 0 bases and J by 2 bases, 9 bases remained unmatched. The CDR3 DNA follows: TGTGCCAGCAGCGTAGTTGGGACTAGCGGGAGGAGTTCCCCCTACAATGAGCAGTTCTTC. Translated, it gives CASSVVGTSGRSSPYNEQFF.

Comment on this clone: This sample also contains other DNA sequences that code for the same CDR3. J is TRBJ2-5 and V is TRBV18, with TRBD1 as a possible D gene (5 bases). Germline assignment: CDR1 KGHSH and CDR2 LQKENI. The length of the CDR3 is 13 residues. Trimming shortened V by 4 bases and J by 2 bases, and 8 bases separated the two germline ends. CDR3: CASSRGRQETQYF. The CDR3 nucleotides read TGTGCCAGCTCACGGGGCAGACAAGAGACCCAGTACTTC.

This clone appeared once. This chain joins TRBV4-1 and TRBJ2-3; D is ambiguous. Germline CDR1 reads MGHRA; CDR2 reads YSYEKL. The CDR3 consists of 17 residues. V dropped 1 base and J dropped 6 bases, with 20 bases sitting between them. DNA for the CDR3: TGCGCCAGCAGCCAAGTCCGAAAGCAGATATTCGCGGATACGCAGTATTTT. This translates into CASSQVRKQIFADTQYF.

The V gene is TRBV18, the J gene TRBJ2-5, with 9 nucleotides matching TRBD2. This CDR3 comprises 17 residues. The V and J ends lost 4 bases and 4 bases, in that order; junction bases with no gene match: 13. CDR1 KGHSH and CDR2 LQKENI come from the germline V gene. The CDR3 region has the DNA TGTGCCAGCTCACTGATGACTAGCGGAAAACGAGGAGAGACCCAGTACTTC. This sequence encodes CASSLMTSGKRGETQYF.